The clone carrying this TCR beta chain occurred a few times. Its specificity is unknown. Other DNA sequences from this sample encode an identical CDR3 as well. The germline V and J ends were trimmed by 2 bases and 1 base, with 3 bases remaining between them. The germline gives CDR1 SGHRS, CDR2 YFSETQ. This CDR3 has 12 residues. Clones were read by immunoSEQ multiplex PCR, and TCRdb kept only the in-frame ones, dropping some. The profile shows 650,000 to 750,000 clones, around 72% of them singletons. Researchers partitioned CD4+ cells into CD45RA+ naive and CD45RA-negative memory subsets. This sample is part of a study of shared clonotypes between healthy human individuals. About the research overall: Researchers assigned three CD4 naive, three CD4 memory, two CD8 naive and one CD8 memory plate to each donor. Study-level findings and limits: Shared clonotypes: about 4.6% naive CD4, around 3.5% naive CD8, about 2.5% memory CD4, 0.4% memory CD8. Estimated richness values were generally larger in naive subsets than in memory subsets.

The chain employs TRBV5-1 and TRBJ2-5, with no clear D. This TCR was sampled from a woman in her twenties or thirties in good health. Specimen: memory CD4+ T cells sorted from blood. The subset denotes: CD45RA-negative fraction. CDR3 DNA sequence: TGCGCCAGCAGCTTTCCCCAAGAGACCCAGTACTTC. Translated: CASSFPQETQYF.